The 28 T cell receptor beta chains below come from one sample, sequenced in a study of OX40 agonist ivuxolimab in advanced cancers. The library was obtained by the immunoSEQ multiplex PCR assay. Held by TCRdb, this immuneACCESS table contains in-frame sequences only and omits some clones. Under half of the omission traces to an unresolved V gene where checked; the cause of the rest is unknown. Across this sample there are roughly 49,000 clones, with 81% seen only once. Of the sample, approximately 6.1% falls within the top ten clones. Sample: CD4+ or CD8+ T cells sorted from blood, taken in a trial of the OX40 agonist ivuxolimab. These receptors were obtained from an adult with an advanced solid tumor such as melanoma, head and neck, liver or kidney cancer.

The chain carries TRBV7-9 and TRBJ2-2, with D perhaps matching TRBD1 or TRBD2 (5 bases each). V was cut by 5 bases and J by 5 bases, with 12 bases left in between. CDR3 length: 14 amino acids. Germline V lookup: CDR1 SEHNR, CDR2 FQNEAQ (reference sequence). In DNA, the CDR3 is TGTGCCAGCAGCCCCGGGGCGGGTACCGGGGAGCTGTTTTTT. Protein product: CASSPGAGTGELFF.

This chain uses TRBV5-4 with TRBJ2-7; 9 nucleotides agree with TRBD1. The CDR3 has 14 amino acids. Germline assignment: CDR1 SGHNT and CDR2 YYREEE (reference sequence). Trimming took 1 base from V and 3 from J; bases not matched to a gene: 2. The CDR3 reads CASSLTGGDYEQYF. The CDR3 bases are TGTGCCAGCAGCTTGACAGGGGGCGACTACGAGCAGTACTTC. The whole variable domain, remainder taken from reference TRBV5-4 and TRBJ2-7, is ETGVTQSPTHLIKTRGQQVTLRCSSQSGHNTVSWYQQALGQGPQFIFQYYREEENGRGNFPPRFSGLQFPNYSSELNVNALELDDSALYLCASSLTGGDYEQYFGPGTRLTVT.

This clone was picked up a small number of times. This rearrangement joins TRBV30 to TRBJ1-1; D call uncertain. This CDR3 is built from 11 residues. Trimming took 3 bases from V and 1 from J, leaving 3 bases between them. CDR1 and CDR2 from the germline V gene are GTSNPN and SVGIG (reference sequence). CDR3 loop: CAWRENTEAFF. CDR3 coding DNA: TGTGCCTGGAGGGAGAACACTGAAGCTTTCTTT.

The rearrangement joins TRBV5-1 to TRBJ1-1; TRBD1 matches 10 bases. This CDR3 contains 14 residues. V shed 6 bases, J shed 5 bases, and the junction held 7 bases outside the gene matches. Germline CDR1 and CDR2: SGHRS and YFSETQ. The CDR3 DNA reads TGCGCCAGCAAGTCCGGGACAGGGGAAACTGAAGCTTTCTTT. This translates into CASKSGTGETEAFF.

This rearrangement joins TRBV5-4 to TRBJ2-3, with 16 positions matching TRBD2. This CDR3 is 15 amino acids long. V dropped 4 bases and J dropped 6; count of bases not matched to a gene: 2. Germline loops: CDR1 SGHNT, CDR2 YYREEE (reference sequence). CDR3 protein: CASSAGLAGGDTQYF. Written as DNA, the CDR3 is TGTGCCAGCAGCGCGGGACTAGCGGGGGGGGATACGCAGTATTTT. Supplemented by reference TRBV5-4 and TRBJ2-3, the full variable domain reads ETGVTQSPTHLIKTRGQQVTLRCSSQSGHNTVSWYQQALGQGPQFIFQYYREEENGRGNFPPRFSGLQFPNYSSELNVNALELDDSALYLCASSAGLAGGDTQYFGPGTRLTVL.

The genes are TRBV11-2 and TRBJ2-3, with D maybe TRBD2 (6 bases). CDR3 length: 14 residues. V dropped 4 bases and J dropped 3 bases, with 11 bases sitting between them. Germline lookup yields CDR1 SGHAT and CDR2 FQNNGV. The CDR3 bases are TGTGCCAGCAGCTCTACGGAGGGGACAGATACGCAGTATTTT. It specifies CASSSTEGTDTQYF.

This clone is classed as large. CDR3 DNA: TGTGCCAGCAGCTTGGCCGCGGAACGTATGAACACTGAAGCTTTCTTT. Residues: CASSLAAERMNTEAFF. The gene calls are TRBV5-6 and TRBJ1-1; D is ambiguous. Germline V gene data show CDR1 as SGHDT and CDR2 as YYEEEE. CDR3 size: 16 residues. Trimming took 0 bases from V and 0 from J, leaving 12 bases between them.

The chain employs TRBV4-2 and TRBJ1-3; no reliable D call. V was cut by 0 bases and J by 4 bases, with 19 bases left in between. Germline CDR1 and CDR2: LGHNA and YNFKEQ. The CDR3 has 18 residues. The CDR3 DNA is TGTGCCAGCAGCCAAGATAGTACGACCTCTTCGGCGGGAAACACCATATATTTT. It encodes CASSQDSTTSSAGNTIYF.

This chain links TRBV11-2 with TRBJ2-7; 9 positions agree with TRBD1. V gave up 5 bases and J gave up 5 bases; unmatched junction bases: 10. The CDR3 has 15 amino acids. Germline assignment: CDR1 SGHAT and CDR2 FQNNGV. The CDR3 loop reads CASSVNDRGSHEQYV. Here the CDR3 DNA reads TGTGCCAGCAGCGTTAACGACAGGGGGTCCCACGAGCAGTACGTC.

This chain uses TRBV7-9 with TRBJ1-5; 9 bases agree with TRBD1. The CDR3 length is 15 residues. J was trimmed by 5 bases and V by 4 bases; bases with no gene match: 6. CDR1 and CDR2 (germline): SEHNR, FQNEAQ (reference sequence). CDR3 sequence: CASSSGDRVYQPQHF. The CDR3 nucleotides are TGTGCCAGCAGCTCGGGGGACAGGGTCTATCAGCCCCAGCATTTT.

The V and J genes are TRBV16 and TRBJ1-2; D ambiguous. V dropped 5 bases and J dropped 3 bases, with 13 bases sitting between them. The CDR3 consists of 14 residues. Germline CDR1 is KGHSY and CDR2 is FQNENV. CDR3 DNA: TGTGCCAGCAGCTCGGACCCCGCGGACTATGGCTACACCTTC. It yields the protein CASSSDPADYGYTF. Based on the CDR3 plus reference TRBV16 and TRBJ1-2, the full variable domain is GEEVAQTPKHLVRGEGQKAKLYCAPIKGHSYVFWYQQVLKNEFKFLISFQNENVFDETGMPKERFSAKCLPNSPCSLEIQATKLEDSAVYFCASSSDPADYGYTFGSGTRLTVV.

The rearrangement joins TRBV10-3 to TRBJ2-7; D is ambiguous. V dropped 2 bases and J dropped 4 bases, with 9 bases sitting between them. CDR1 is ENHRY, CDR2 SYGVKD, per germline. There are 13 residues in the CDR3. CDR3 sequence reads: CAISEPPGYEQYV. In nucleotides, the CDR3 is TGTGCCATCAGTGAGCCTCCTGGGTACGAGCAGTACGTC.

By share, this clone ranks as large (0.1 to 1%). This chain connects TRBV6-1 to TRBJ1-1; D perhaps matches TRBD1 (6 bases). CDR3 size: 15 residues. With 4 bases removed from V and 5 bases from J, the gap between germline ends came to 17 bases. CDR1 MNHNS and CDR2 SASEGT come from the germline V gene. This CDR3 reads CASSGQQGSVTEAFF. DNA of the CDR3: TGTGCCAGCAGTGGTCAACAGGGTAGTGTTACTGAAGCTTTCTTT.

The chain uses TRBV5-8 and TRBJ1-2, with unresolved D. Germline V CDR1 and CDR2: SGHTS, YDEGEE. V was pared by 4 bases and J by 2 bases, with 12 bases between. The CDR3 is 14 residues long. CDR3 DNA: TGTGCCAGCAGCACGGACGTCGTCAACTATGGCTACACCTTC. Protein product: CASSTDVVNYGYTF.

This chain connects TRBV28 to TRBJ1-2; the D gene is possibly TRBD1 (5 bases). Deletions cut 8 bases from V and 6 bases from J, with 10 bases between. CDR1 is MDHEN, CDR2 SYDVKM, per germline. This CDR3 region has 11 residues. CDR3 sequence: CASGAGDGYTF. CDR3 DNA sequence: TGTGCCAGCGGGGCGGGGGATGGCTACACCTTC.

The V call is TRBV7-6, the J call TRBJ1-4; a weak D match, TRBD1 (6 bases). Germline CDR1 is SGHVS and CDR2 is FNYEAQ. Trimming took 6 bases from V and 8 from J, leaving 13 bases between them. This CDR3 has 13 residues. This CDR3 is CASSRDIREKLFF. CDR3 nucleotides: TGTGCCAGCAGTCGGGACATTCGCGAAAAACTGTTTTTT.

This chain joins TRBV7-8 and TRBJ2-5; TRBD2 might be the D (6 bases). Trimming left V 2 bases short and J 1 base short, with 14 bases between. Germline lookup yields CDR1 SGHVS and CDR2 FQNEAQ. The CDR3 length is 16 residues. DNA of the CDR3: TGTGCCAGCAGCTTAAATGTGATTAGCGGCCAAGAGACCCAGTACTTC. Translated, it gives CASSLNVISGQETQYF.

The table lists this clone with a count of one. The chain is built from TRBV7-9 and TRBJ2-3; 9 nucleotides align to TRBD2. With V trimmed by 6 bases and J by 0 bases, 7 bases remained unmatched. CDR1 and CDR2 from the germline V gene are SEHNR and FQNEAQ (reference sequence). This CDR3 is built from 16 residues. In DNA, the CDR3 is TGTGCCAGCAGTTCCACTAGCGGGTTTAGCACAGATACGCAGTATTTT. Translating it yields CASSSTSGFSTDTQYF.

The CDR3: CASSQGAVSYNEQFF. The CDR3 DNA follows: TGCGCCAGCAGCCAAGGAGCAGTATCCTACAATGAGCAGTTCTTC. This sequence joins TRBV4-1 and TRBJ2-1; D gene unclear. The length of the CDR3 is 15 residues. The ends were cut back, 1 base at V and 1 base at J, with 8 bases in the middle. Germline CDR1 and CDR2: MGHRA and YSYEKL.

This clone was seen more than once but under ten times. The gene calls are TRBV6-5 and TRBJ2-3; the match to TRBD2 covers 9 bases. The germline V gene has CDR1 MNHEY and CDR2 SVGAGI. The trim removed 11 bases at V and 5 bases at J, leaving 11 bases unmatched. The length of the CDR3 is 14 residues. Here the CDR3 DNA reads TGTGCCGTCACTGGCGGGAGGGCCAAAGATACGCAGTATTTT. Encoded protein: CAVTGGRAKDTQYF.

The chain combines TRBV7-2 with TRBJ2-1; 7 nucleotides agree with TRBD2. Per germline, CDR1 SGHTA and CDR2 FQGNSA. V shed 0 bases, J shed 2 bases, and the junction held 7 bases outside the gene matches. There are 17 residues in the CDR3. The CDR3 reads CASSLALWGGAYNEQFF. Here the CDR3 DNA reads TGTGCCAGCAGCTTAGCCCTTTGGGGGGGGGCCTACAATGAGCAGTTCTTC.

The gene calls are TRBV28 and TRBJ2-2; 10 positions match TRBD1. CDR1 is MDHEN and CDR2 is SYDVKM in the germline V gene. The V gene end was trimmed by 3 bases and the J gene end by 7 bases; junction bases not matched to a gene: 8. The CDR3 consists of 16 residues. The DNA for the CDR3 is TGTGCCAGCAGTTTTCGGGACAGGGGAATATACGGGGAGCTGTTTTTT. Encoded protein: CASSFRDRGIYGELFF. Full variable domain (outside the CDR3, taken from reference TRBV28 and TRBJ2-2): DVKVTQSSRYLVKRTGEKVFLECVQDMDHENMFWYRQDPGLGLRLIYFSYDVKMKEKGDIPEGYSVSREKKERFSLILESASTNQTSMYLCASSFRDRGIYGELFFGEGSRLTVL.

The rearrangement joins TRBV29-1 to TRBJ2-2, with 7 bases matching TRBD2. This CDR3 contains 17 residues. In germline, CDR1 is SQVTM, CDR2 ANQGSEA. Trimming took 2 bases from V and 6 from J; bases not matched to a gene: 15. CDR3 protein: CSVEIPRGIHTPGELFF. The CDR3 nucleotides are TGCAGCGTTGAAATACCGCGGGGGATCCACACCCCCGGGGAGCTGTTTTTT.

This clone was seen only a few times. V and J are TRBV28 and TRBJ2-1; D not resolved. Germline lookup yields CDR1 MDHEN and CDR2 SYDVKM. The CDR3 sequence is 12 residues long. The V and J ends lost 5 bases and 8 bases respectively, with 10 bases between them. Here the CDR3 reads CASSLEYDEQFF. For the CDR3, the DNA is TGTGCCAGCAGTCTGGAGTACGATGAGCAGTTCTTC.

The chain carries TRBV6-9 and TRBJ2-7; D not certain. Trimming took 3 bases from V and 5 from J, leaving 14 bases between them. This CDR3 region has 14 residues. The germline gives CDR1 MNHGY, CDR2 SVAAGI. CDR3 in DNA: TGTGCCAGCAGTTACGACCCGCCTCTGGACGAGCAGTACGTC. Amino acid sequence: CASSYDPPLDEQYV.

This chain links TRBV27 with TRBJ1-1; 7 nucleotides line up with TRBD1. The V and J ends lost 5 bases and 5 bases, in that order; junction bases with no gene match: 8. The CDR3 runs 14 residues. Germline V lookup: CDR1 MNHEY, CDR2 SMNVEV (reference sequence). Here the CDR3 DNA reads TGTGCCAGCAGTCCCGCCCCGACAGGGACTGAAGCTTTCTTT. This codes for CASSPAPTGTEAFF.

For the CDR3, the DNA is TGTGCCAGCAGTTTATGGGGGAGCTCTGGGGCCAACGTCCTGACTTTC. Its translation is CASSLWGSSGANVLTF. This rearrangement joins TRBV27 to TRBJ2-6; tentatively, D is TRBD1 or TRBD2 (5 bases each). In germline, CDR1 is MNHEY, CDR2 SMNVEV (reference sequence). V lost 1 base and J lost 0, with 7 bases in between. This CDR3 is 16 amino acids long.

The V and J genes are TRBV4-1 and TRBJ2-1; 10 bases map to TRBD2. This CDR3 is 16 amino acids long. Germline V CDR1 and CDR2: MGHRA, YSYEKL. The V and J ends lost 0 bases and 4 bases, in that order; junction bases with no gene match: 3. DNA for the CDR3: TGCGCCAGCAGCCAAGACAGCGGGGGGGCATACAATGAGCAGTTCTTC. This sequence encodes CASSQDSGGAYNEQFF.